The 16 T cell receptor beta chains in this list originate from one sample, sequenced in a study of blood T cell repertoires in COVID-19 (TCRdb year 2020). Libraries were constructed by the immunoSEQ multiplex PCR assay. Not all clones reach the TCRdb copy of this immuneACCESS table, which keeps in-frame sequences only. Checked studies attribute under half of the gap to unresolved V genes and leave the rest unexplained. In all, the sample holds roughly 110,000 clones, and about 88% of those were seen once. 8.4% of the sample comes from the top ten. The sample consisted of peripheral blood. Receptors were obtained from a woman in her 70s who had recovered from COVID-19.

V and J are TRBV18 and TRBJ2-5; tentative D call: TRBD2 (5 bases). The germline CDR1 and CDR2 sequences are KGHSH and LQKENI. V was shortened by 3 bases and J by 3 bases, with 8 bases between the two germline ends. The CDR3 runs 13 residues. CDR3 sequence reads: CASSPRGKETQYF. The CDR3 nucleotides are TGTGCCAGCTCACCTCGAGGGAAAGAGACCCAGTACTTC.

A few counts support this clone. V usage is TRBV27 and J usage is TRBJ1-6; weak D call: TRBD1 (5 bases). The V end lost 3 bases, the J end lost 7 bases, and 10 bases lay between the germline ends. The CDR3 has 14 residues. Germline CDR1 reads MNHEY; CDR2 reads SMNVEV (reference sequence). The CDR3 DNA follows: TGTGCCAGCAGTTTCAGGGCGCACAATTCACCCCTCCACTTT. Amino acid sequence: CASSFRAHNSPLHF.

The rearrangement links TRBV4-1 to TRBJ2-2, with D hard to call. Trimming removed 1 base from V and 8 bases from J, with 11 bases in between. Per germline, CDR1 MGHRA and CDR2 YSYEKL. The CDR3 sequence is 14 residues long. The CDR3 reads CASSQGSQFGELFF. The CDR3 nucleotides read TGCGCCAGCAGCCAAGGATCCCAGTTTGGGGAGCTGTTTTTT.

The J gene is TRBJ1-2, the V gene TRBV19; D perhaps matches TRBD1 (6 bases). The CDR3 is 14 residues long. Trimming pared 7 bases from V and 4 bases from J, leaving 16 bases between. In germline, CDR1 is LNHDA, CDR2 SQIVND (reference sequence). CDR3: CASTANRVGYGYTF. The CDR3, as DNA: TGTGCCAGTACGGCAAACAGGGTGGGCTATGGCTACACCTTC.

The V gene is TRBV5-4, the J gene TRBJ1-1; weak D call: TRBD1 (6 bases). V was cut by 4 bases and J by 0 bases, with 13 bases left in between. CDR1 SGHNT and CDR2 YYREEE come from the germline V gene (reference sequence). This CDR3 is 15 amino acids long. CDR3 sequence (DNA): TGTGCCAGCAGCCCCCGACAGGAGCTGAACACTGAAGCTTTCTTT. Its translation is CASSPRQELNTEAFF.

The rearrangement links TRBV11-2 to TRBJ2-3, with TRBD1 as a possible D gene (7 bases). V lost 5 bases and J lost 0, with 9 bases in between. Germline loops: CDR1 SGHAT, CDR2 FQNNGV. The CDR3 runs 14 residues. CDR3 DNA: TGTGCCAGCAGCCAGGGGGGTAGCACAGATACGCAGTATTTT. Translating gives CASSQGGSTDTQYF.

This rearrangement joins TRBV3-1 (or the pseudogene TRBV3-2) to TRBJ2-7; TRBD2 agrees at 10 bases. The CDR3 is made up of 15 amino acids. Trimming cost V 5 bases and J 6 bases; bases outside gene matches: 10. CDR1 and CDR2 from the germline V gene are LGHDT and YNNKEL (reference sequence). The CDR3 DNA reads TGTGCCAGCAGCTTATGGACTAGCGGAGGGGTCGAGCAGTACTTC. This gives the protein CASSLWTSGGVEQYF.

This clone was seen just once. V usage is TRBV10-2 and J usage is TRBJ2-7; 7 nucleotides align to TRBD2. The trim removed 5 bases at V and 5 bases at J, leaving 15 bases unmatched. CDR3 size: 16 residues. Germline CDR1 is WSHSY and CDR2 is SAAADI. The CDR3 region has the DNA TGCGCCAGCAGTTTGGCGACTAGCCCCGAGACCGACGAGCAGTACTTC. It yields the protein CASSLATSPETDEQYF.

This clone was counted a few times. The chain carries TRBV5-4 and TRBJ2-7; 9 positions agree with TRBD2. The J segment lost 2 bases and the V segment lost 2 bases, leaving 2 bases of the junction unmatched. Per germline, CDR1 SGHNT and CDR2 YYREEE (reference sequence). The CDR3 is 14 residues long. This CDR3 reads CASSFSGGTYEQYF. CDR3 coding DNA: TGTGCCAGCAGCTTTAGCGGGGGTACCTACGAGCAGTACTTC.

J is TRBJ2-1 and V is TRBV5-1; unclear D gene. This CDR3 comprises 15 residues. V was trimmed by 0 bases and J by 4 bases, leaving 11 bases between them. Germline values: CDR1 SGHRS, CDR2 YFSETQ. CDR3 sequence reads: CASSLESLPYNEQFF. CDR3 coding DNA: TGCGCCAGCAGCTTGGAGAGTTTGCCTTACAATGAGCAGTTCTTC.

The chain recombines TRBV2 with TRBJ1-2; 9 bases line up with TRBD1. The J segment lost 8 bases and the V segment lost 3 bases, leaving 7 bases of the junction unmatched. This CDR3 comprises 14 residues. The germline V gene encodes CDR1 SNHLY and CDR2 FYNNEI. Here the CDR3 reads CASSDRTGVGGYTF. CDR3 sequence (DNA): TGTGCCAGCAGTGATCGGACAGGGGTTGGCGGCTACACCTTC.

In this sample, this clone turned up once. This chain links TRBV18 with TRBJ2-1; 9 bases line up with TRBD2. V shed 6 bases, J shed 4 bases, and the junction held 7 bases outside the gene matches. The CDR3 is made up of 15 amino acids. Germline V gene data show CDR1 as KGHSH and CDR2 as LQKENI. Written as DNA, the CDR3 is TGTGCCAGCTCCACCACTAGCGGGTTTTACAATGAGCAGTTCTTC. Protein sequence: CASSTTSGFYNEQFF. The complete variable domain, with remaining parts taken from reference TRBV18 and TRBJ2-1, reads NAGVMQNPRHLVRRRGQEARLRCSPMKGHSHVYWYRQLPEEGLKFMVYLQKENIIDESGMPKERFSAEFPKEGPSILRIQQVVRGDSAAYFCASSTTSGFYNEQFFGPGTRLTVL.

The V gene is TRBV15, the J gene TRBJ2-5; a possible D gene is TRBD2 (5 bases). CDR3 size: 14 residues. Trimming took 8 bases from V and 2 from J, leaving 15 bases between them. Looked up from germline, CDR1 is LNHNV and CDR2 is YYDKDF (reference sequence). As DNA, the CDR3 is TGTGCCACCCAGCCGGGGTTAGGACAAGAGACCCAGTACTTC. It specifies CATQPGLGQETQYF.

The chain recombines TRBV28 with TRBJ2-3; D may be TRBD2 (5 bases). Trimming took 4 bases from V and 0 from J, leaving 14 bases between them. The CDR3 runs 16 residues. Germline V lookup: CDR1 MDHEN, CDR2 SYDVKM. The CDR3 here is CASSSPSSGSTDTQYF. CDR3 DNA sequence: TGTGCCAGCAGTTCCCCCTCGAGCGGTAGCACAGATACGCAGTATTTT.

The rearrangement joins TRBV4-3 to TRBJ2-3, with TRBD2 matching over 7 bases. The junction had 10 bases not matched to a gene; V was cut back by 0 bases and J by 4 bases. Germline V gene sequence: CDR1 LGHNA, CDR2 YSLEER. The length of the CDR3 is 17 residues. CDR3 nucleotides: TGCGCCAGCAGCCAAGATTGGATTGGGGGGGGGTCAGATACGCAGTATTTT. This translates into CASSQDWIGGGSDTQYF.

This chain joins TRBV29-1 and TRBJ2-7; possible D gene TRBD2, 6 bases. Germline V gives CDR1 SQVTM, CDR2 ANQGSEA. The CDR3 extends over 12 amino acids. V was pared by 2 bases and J by 5 bases, with 10 bases between. The CDR3 bases are TGCAGCGTTGAACGTGGGGGGAACGAGCAGTACTTC. Translation: CSVERGGNEQYF.